The 30 T cell receptor beta chains given below trace back to one sample, sequenced in a study of blood T cell repertoires in COVID-19. TCRdb's copy holds only in-frame clones and misses some; the assay was immunoSEQ multiplex PCR. The data hold some 87,000 clones, with about three quarters observed a single time. The sample comprised peripheral blood. All receptors come from a man over 45 who had recovered from COVID-19.

The genes are TRBV7-3 and TRBJ2-1; tentatively, D is TRBD2 (5 bases). The CDR3 has 12 amino acids. Trimming removed 5 bases at V and 7 bases at J, with 9 bases between. Germline CDR1 is SGHTA and CDR2 is FQGTGA. CDR3: CASSLPGNEQFF. Written as DNA, the CDR3 is TGTGCCAGCAGCCTGCCGGGGAATGAGCAGTTCTTC.

The chain is built from TRBV5-3 and TRBJ2-5, with 10 positions matching TRBD2. TRBV5-3 is flagged as an ORF with uncertain function. The CDR3 loop spans 17 amino acids. Unmatched junction bases numbered 11, after V lost 4 bases and J lost 2 bases. The CDR3: CARSPFRASGRQETQYF. The CDR3 DNA follows: TGTGCCAGAAGCCCATTCCGGGCTAGCGGGAGACAAGAGACCCAGTACTTC.

This chain links TRBV7-2 with TRBJ2-1; tentatively, D is TRBD2 (6 bases). The CDR3 has 15 amino acids. Trimming took off 0 bases at V and 4 bases at J, with 10 bases between the two ends. Germline lookup yields CDR1 SGHTA and CDR2 FQGNSA. Here the CDR3 DNA reads TGTGCCAGCAGCTTAGCGTCGGGGGAGTACAATGAGCAGTTCTTC. This gives the protein CASSLASGEYNEQFF.

V gene TRBV28 combines with J gene TRBJ1-2; weak D call: TRBD1 (5 bases). Germline V gene data show CDR1 as MDHEN and CDR2 as SYDVKM. This CDR3 is 15 amino acids long. The germline V and J ends were trimmed by 5 bases and 4 bases, with 17 bases remaining between them. The DNA of the CDR3 is TGTGCCAGCAGTCCACCCACCGGGACTGTCTATGGCTACACCTTC. As protein: CASSPPTGTVYGYTF.

This clone was seen a few times. CDR3 in DNA: TGTGCCAGCAGCTTGGTGGGGGGTGAGGGAGAGACCCAGTACTTC. It specifies CASSLVGGEGETQYF. The chain carries TRBV5-4 and TRBJ2-5, with D possibly being TRBD2 (6 bases). Trimming removed 0 bases from V and 4 bases from J, with 13 bases in between. Germline CDR1 is SGHNT and CDR2 is YYREEE (reference sequence). The CDR3 is 15 residues long.

The chain employs TRBV9 and TRBJ1-1; possible D gene TRBD1, 6 bases. The CDR3 has 18 residues. The V gene's germline CDR1 is SGDLS and CDR2 YYNGEE. Deletions cut 4 bases from V and 0 bases from J, with 22 bases between. The CDR3 DNA is TGTGCCAGCAGCCCCCTCCGTGGGGGACAAACCCTGAACACTGAAGCTTTCTTT. As protein: CASSPLRGGQTLNTEAFF.

The rearrangement uses TRBV5-4 and TRBJ1-1, with TRBD1 matching over 7 bases. V was clipped by 0 bases and J by 4 bases; unmatched bases: 3. The length of the CDR3 is 14 residues. Per the germline V gene, CDR1 is SGHNT and CDR2 is YYREEE (reference sequence). The CDR3 loop is CASSLVKGATEAFF. The CDR3 bases are TGTGCCAGCAGCTTGGTGAAGGGGGCCACTGAAGCTTTCTTT.

V gene TRBV25-1 combines with J gene TRBJ2-7; 8 bases agree with TRBD1. V lost 5 bases and J lost 1; bases outside the gene matches: 4. CDR3 length equals 14 residues. Germline CDR1 and CDR2: MGHDK and SYGVNS. The CDR3 bases are TGTGCCAGCAGTCTGGGACAGGCTTCCTACGAGCAGTACTTC. It translates to CASSLGQASYEQYF.

The chain links TRBV3-1 (or the pseudogene TRBV3-2) to TRBJ2-2, with D possibly TRBD2 on 5 matching bases. The CDR3 runs 14 residues. V was clipped by 1 base and J by 8 bases, with 11 bases between them. Germline assignment: CDR1 LGHDT and CDR2 YNNKEL (reference sequence). The CDR3 region is CASSQGGSRGELFF. The CDR3 nucleotides are TGTGCCAGCAGCCAAGGTGGGAGCCGAGGGGAGCTGTTTTTT.

V is TRBV5-1 and J is TRBJ2-3, with 10 bases that match TRBD2. After removal of 4 bases from V and 6 bases from J, the junction contained 8 bases not matched to a gene. CDR1 SGHRS and CDR2 YFSETQ come from the germline V gene. The CDR3 contains 15 residues. The DNA for the CDR3 is TGCGCCAGCAGCCACGCTAGCGGGAGTTATGATACGCAGTATTTT. Translating gives CASSHASGSYDTQYF.

This chain uses TRBV4-1 with TRBJ2-1; TRBD1 aligns across 8 bases. Germline-derived CDR1 and CDR2 are MGHRA and YSYEKL. The CDR3 has 15 amino acids. After removal of 4 bases from V and 0 bases from J, the junction contained 2 bases not matched to a gene. CDR3 in amino acids: CASSLTGGSYNEQFF. DNA for the CDR3: TGCGCCAGCAGCCTAACAGGGGGCTCCTACAATGAGCAGTTCTTC.

The chain recombines TRBV19 with TRBJ2-1; 7 bases line up with TRBD2. CDR1 and CDR2 from the germline V gene are LNHDA and SQIVND (reference sequence). Trimming took 4 bases from V and 9 from J; bases not matched to a gene: 9. The CDR3 is made up of 14 amino acids. The CDR3 region has the DNA TGTGCCAGTAGTAGGGGCGGGAGAATGAGTGAGCAGTTCTTC. Translated: CASSRGGRMSEQFF.

The J gene is TRBJ1-3, the V gene TRBV4-1; tentatively, D is TRBD1 (5 bases). The germline gives CDR1 MGHRA, CDR2 YSYEKL. The CDR3 has 17 residues. V was shortened by 1 base and J by 0 bases, with 13 bases between the two germline ends. CDR3 in amino acids: CASSQVRQPYSGNTIYF. CDR3 in DNA: TGCGCCAGCAGCCAAGTGCGACAGCCCTACTCTGGAAACACCATATATTTT.

The CDR3 sequence: CSASSGRATDHEQYF. The CDR3 DNA sequence: TGCAGTGCTAGTAGCGGGAGGGCGACGGACCACGAGCAGTACTTC. The J gene is TRBJ2-7, the V gene TRBV20-1, with TRBD2 matching 11 bases. CDR1 and CDR2 (germline): DFQATT, SNEGSKA (reference sequence). V was pared by 3 bases and J by 5 bases, with 9 bases of the junction left unmatched. The CDR3 covers 15 residues.

As concerns this clone: At one of its ends the junction is not consistent with the germline gene, which may arise from a read error. V usage is TRBV12-3 or TRBV12-4 and J usage is TRBJ2-3, with D perhaps matching TRBD1 (6 bases). The CDR3 contains 12 residues. The CDR3 nucleotides are TGTGCCAGCAGCCAATTACAAGGACAGCGCAATTTT. This translates into CASSQLQGQRNF.

The chain links TRBV6-2 or TRBV6-3 to TRBJ2-1; D may be TRBD2 (5 bases). Germline assignment: CDR1 MNHEY and CDR2 SVGEGT. The CDR3 consists of 18 residues. Trimming left V 0 bases short and J 3 bases short, with 18 bases between. CDR3 loop: CASSYSISSSGFYNEQFF. The DNA for the CDR3 is TGTGCCAGCAGTTACTCGATAAGTTCAAGCGGATTCTACAATGAGCAGTTCTTC.

The chain combines TRBV11-2 with TRBJ2-7, with a tentative D call TRBD2 (6 bases). Trimming left V 5 bases short and J 7 bases short, with 15 bases between. The germline gives CDR1 SGHAT, CDR2 FQNNGV. CDR3 length equals 13 residues. CDR3 bases: TGTGCCAGCAGCCGGGACTCGCCGACTGAGCAGTACTTC. Protein: CASSRDSPTEQYF.

The chain combines TRBV4-3 with TRBJ2-7; perhaps TRBD1 as D (5 bases). V was clipped by 1 base and J by 3 bases, with 10 bases between them. This CDR3 has 14 amino acids. Germline V gene sequence: CDR1 LGHNA, CDR2 YSLEER. This CDR3 is CASSQATDNYEQYF. Here the CDR3 DNA reads TGCGCCAGCAGCCAAGCAACGGACAACTACGAGCAGTACTTC.

This chain uses TRBV5-1 with TRBJ2-1; 7 bases are a match to TRBD2. The CDR3 is 15 residues long. The germline V gene has CDR1 SGHRS and CDR2 YFSETQ. The J segment lost 4 bases and the V segment lost 4 bases, leaving 8 bases of the junction unmatched. CDR3 sequence (DNA): TGCGCCAGCAGCCTACTGGCGGGGGATTACAATGAGCAGTTCTTC. This sequence encodes CASSLLAGDYNEQFF.

The chain couples TRBV11-2 to TRBJ1-2; D not certain. This CDR3 is built from 14 residues. Trimming shortened V by 2 bases and J by 0 bases, and 7 bases separated the two germline ends. Per germline, CDR1 SGHAT and CDR2 FQNNGV. CDR3 DNA: TGTGCCAGCAGCTTACAGGTTTCTAACTATGGCTACACCTTC. Protein: CASSLQVSNYGYTF. Complete variable domain (other parts from reference TRBV11-2 and TRBJ1-2): EAGVAQSPRYKIIEKRQSVAFWCNPISGHATLYWYQQILGQGPKLLIQFQNNGVVDDSQLPKDRFSAERLKGVDSTLKIQPAKLEDSAVYLCASSLQVSNYGYTFGSGTRLTVV.

The chain employs TRBV5-1 and TRBJ2-7; D gene uncertain. The germline V gene has CDR1 SGHRS and CDR2 YFSETQ. The CDR3 sequence is 13 residues long. V was trimmed by 0 bases and J by 3 bases, leaving 7 bases between them. The DNA for the CDR3 is TGCGCCAGCAGCTTGGGGCATGACTACGAGCAGTACTTC. It translates to CASSLGHDYEQYF.

The chain has TRBV6-1 and TRBJ1-4; 7 bases line up with TRBD1. Germline-derived CDR1 and CDR2 are MNHNS and SASEGT. V lost 2 bases, J lost 4 bases, and 7 bases stayed unmatched. The CDR3 length is 16 residues. The CDR3 loop is CASSEIRDRDNEKLFF. CDR3 coding DNA: TGTGCCAGCAGTGAAATCAGAGACAGGGATAATGAAAAACTGTTTTTT.

This clone appeared a single time. V usage is TRBV14 and J usage is TRBJ2-1; tentative D call: TRBD1 (5 bases). V dropped 3 bases and J dropped 5 bases, with 11 bases sitting between them. The CDR3 totals 14 residues. The germline CDR1 and CDR2 sequences are SGHDN and FVKESK. DNA for the CDR3: TGTGCCAGCAGCCAGTTGGGGCGGAACAATGAGCAGTTCTTC. Its protein product is CASSQLGRNNEQFF.

CDR3 sequence reads: CASSQALESTGELFF. The CDR3 DNA reads as TGTGCCAGCAGCCAAGCCCTGGAGAGTACCGGGGAGCTGTTTTTT. This sequence joins TRBV4-2 and TRBJ2-2; D gene uncertain. Germline lookup yields CDR1 LGHNA and CDR2 YNFKEQ. The CDR3 loop spans 15 amino acids. V was pared by 1 base and J by 5 bases, with 11 bases between.

This CDR3 reads CAIRGERQGGTEAFF. CDR3 bases: TGTGCCATCAGAGGAGAGAGACAGGGGGGCACTGAAGCTTTCTTT. The rearrangement uses TRBV10-3 and TRBJ1-1, with 9 nucleotides matching TRBD1. Germline V gene data show CDR1 as ENHRY and CDR2 as SYGVKD. CDR3 length: 15 residues. Trimming took 6 bases from V and 4 from J; bases not matched to a gene: 9.

This chain connects TRBV10-3 to TRBJ1-5; D is uncertain. V was cut by 0 bases and J by 4 bases, with 4 bases left in between. The CDR3 loop spans 13 amino acids. Germline values: CDR1 ENHRY, CDR2 SYGVKD. DNA of the CDR3: TGTGCCATCAGTGAGTCCAGGAATCAGCCCCAGCATTTT. Translated, it gives CAISESRNQPQHF.

J is TRBJ1-2 and V is TRBV28, with D perhaps matching TRBD1 (6 bases). The CDR3 consists of 15 residues. V lost 5 bases to trimming and J lost 2 bases, with 15 bases between them. The germline CDR1 and CDR2 sequences are MDHEN and SYDVKM. The CDR3 DNA reads as TGTGCCAGCAGTACGACAGGTAGCATGAACTATGGCTACACCTTC. Its translation is CASSTTGSMNYGYTF.

The chain is built from TRBV5-1 and TRBJ2-1, with D unclear. V was cut by 0 bases and J by 0 bases, with 4 bases left in between. The CDR3 has 14 residues. Per germline, CDR1 SGHRS and CDR2 YFSETQ. The CDR3: CASSLDSSYNEQFF. The DNA of the CDR3 is TGCGCCAGCAGCTTGGACAGCTCCTACAATGAGCAGTTCTTC.

V is TRBV5-1 and J is TRBJ2-1; 9 bases line up with TRBD1. CDR1 is SGHRS and CDR2 is YFSETQ in the germline V gene. The CDR3 sequence is 15 residues long. Losses at the gene ends were 1 base for V and 6 bases for J; bases not matched to a gene: 5. For the CDR3, the DNA is TGCGCCAGCAGCTTGTGGACAGGGGTTGGCAATGAGCAGTTCTTC. As protein: CASSLWTGVGNEQFF.

This chain uses TRBV9 with TRBJ1-3; D uncertain. The germline V and J ends were trimmed by 4 bases and 4 bases, with 18 bases remaining between them. CDR1 is SGDLS and CDR2 is YYNGEE in the germline V gene. The CDR3 length is 16 residues. This chain's CDR3 is CASSPRWRASGNTIYF. CDR3 bases: TGTGCCAGCAGCCCTCGGTGGAGGGCCAGCGGAAACACCATATATTTT.